These 28 T cell receptor beta chains share one sample of origin, sequenced in a study of CD8 T cells in ankylosing spondylitis. MiXCR, applied by TCRdb to the 5' RACE reads, yields one record per CDR3 protein. Of fewer than 550,000 distinct CDR3 sequences detected, approximately 5.3% appear once; the ten largest clones hold under 4.5%. General observations from the study: Typical of ankylosing spondylitis blood, it appeared, was a TCR beta motif of several highly homologous variants.

No antigen is known for these receptors. What was sequenced was blood, either unsorted or a sorted T cell fraction (not recorded which). The receptors originated from a male donor with ankylosing spondylitis.

This clonotype occurred many times. The gene calls are TRBV4-3 and TRBJ1-2; D unresolved. The germline V and J ends were trimmed by 0 bases and 2 bases, with 7 bases remaining between them. The CDR3 loop spans 14 amino acids. Germline V CDR1 and CDR2: LGHNA, YSLEER. CDR3 protein: CASSQEHRNYGYTF. The CDR3 DNA follows: TGCGCCAGCAGCCAAGAACACAGAAACTATGGCTACACCTTC.

This clonotype was observed many times. The rearrangement joins TRBV5-1 to TRBJ2-5, with D uncertain. CDR1 SGHRS and CDR2 YFSETQ come from the germline V gene. The length of the CDR3 is 13 residues. The V end lost 4 bases, the J end lost 5 bases, and 12 bases lay between the germline ends. The CDR3 nucleotides read TGCGCCAGCAGCCCCAACGAACGGGAGACCCAGTACTTC. It codes for CASSPNERETQYF.

The rearrangement joins TRBV24-1 to TRBJ2-3, with D perhaps TRBD1 or TRBD2 (6 bases each). V lost 6 bases, J lost 3 bases, and 9 bases lay in between. Germline V gives CDR1 KGHDR, CDR2 SFDVKD. The CDR3 contains 13 residues. This CDR3 is CATSQGRTDTQYF. Here the CDR3 DNA reads TGTGCCACCAGTCAGGGGAGGACAGATACGCAGTATTTT.

This clonotype occurred many times. The genes are TRBV20-1 and TRBJ2-3; D possibly corresponds to TRBD1 (5 bases). Germline assignment: CDR1 DFQATT and CDR2 SNEGSKA (reference sequence). This CDR3 contains 13 residues. The V end was cut by 6 bases, the J end by 7 bases, with 17 bases between. The chain's CDR3 is CSAWQGTRYTQYF. As DNA, the CDR3 is TGCAGTGCGTGGCAGGGAACCCGATATACGCAGTATTTT.

This clonotype was seen ten or more times. V and J are TRBV20-1 and TRBJ2-2; D remains unclear. Germline loops: CDR1 DFQATT, CDR2 SNEGSKA (reference sequence). V lost 1 base to trimming and J lost 9 bases, with 6 bases between them. There are 11 residues in the CDR3. In DNA form, the CDR3 reads TGCAGTGCTAGAGCCCCCTGGGAGCTGTTTTTT. Protein: CSARAPWELFF.

This clonotype has ten or more counts. The chain links TRBV7-2 to TRBJ1-3; D call uncertain. Germline V gene sequence: CDR1 SGHTA, CDR2 FQGNSA. The CDR3 has 13 residues. V dropped 2 bases and J dropped 4 bases, with 6 bases sitting between them. CDR3 residues: CASSLYPGNTIYF. The CDR3 coding sequence is TGTGCCAGCAGCTTATATCCGGGAAACACCATATATTTT.

The table lists this clonotype with many counts. This chain joins TRBV10-3 and TRBJ2-3; D unclear. CDR1 is ENHRY and CDR2 is SYGVKD in the germline V gene. The CDR3 consists of 13 residues. Trimming pared 4 bases from V and 2 bases from J, leaving 7 bases between. CDR3 sequence: CAISGQNTDTQYF. The CDR3 nucleotides are TGTGCCATCAGTGGGCAAAACACAGATACGCAGTATTTT.

This clonotype was seen repeatedly, ten times or more. V usage is TRBV27 and J usage is TRBJ2-1; no clear D. This CDR3 spans 11 amino acids. Germline CDR1 and CDR2: MNHEY and SMNVEV (reference sequence). V was clipped by 4 bases and J by 5 bases, with 3 bases between them. The CDR3 sequence is CASSSDNEQFF. CDR3 sequence (DNA): TGTGCCAGCAGTTCGGACAATGAGCAGTTCTTC.

In its sample, this clonotype was seen many times. V and J are TRBV10-3 and TRBJ2-3; D perhaps matches TRBD1 (6 bases). CDR3 length: 15 residues. Germline V gene sequence: CDR1 ENHRY, CDR2 SYGVKD. Trimming shortened V by 2 bases and J by 2 bases, and 11 bases separated the two germline ends. The DNA of the CDR3 is TGTGCCATCAGTGAGGGGGGCTCAGTCACAGATACGCAGTATTTT. This sequence encodes CAISEGGSVTDTQYF.

This clonotype was detected ten times or more. The chain links TRBV9 to TRBJ1-1; maybe TRBD1 (5 bases). The V gene's germline CDR1 is SGDLS and CDR2 YYNGEE. Between the trimmed V and J ends, which lost 0 bases and 1 base, there was a span of 13 bases. The CDR3 spans 16 residues. The CDR3 DNA reads as TGTGCCAGCAGCGTAGGAGGAGGGACGGCGAACACTGAAGCTTTCTTT. Encoded protein: CASSVGGGTANTEAFF.

This clonotype has a count of ten or more. V and J are TRBV4-2 and TRBJ2-7; D perhaps matches TRBD1 (6 bases). Germline V gene data show CDR1 as LGHNA and CDR2 as YNFKEQ. This CDR3 contains 14 residues. Trimming shortened V by 10 bases and J by 9 bases, and 25 bases separated the two germline ends. CDR3 protein: CATSLTGTSVRQYF. The CDR3 DNA reads as TGTGCCACCTCCCTCACCGGGACATCCGTCAGGCAGTACTTC.

This clonotype was recorded a few times. The V gene is TRBV7-9, the J gene TRBJ2-5, with 7 bases lining up with TRBD1. This CDR3 comprises 14 residues. The V gene's germline CDR1 is SEHNR and CDR2 FQNEAQ (reference sequence). V lost 5 bases and J lost 1; bases outside the gene matches: 4. The CDR3 DNA sequence: TGTGCCAGCAGCCAGGGACAGCCCCAAGAGACCCAGTACTTC. Residues: CASSQGQPQETQYF.

This clonotype has a handful of counts. A junction end diverges from the germline sequence, so it may reflect a read error. The chain links TRBV5-1 to TRBJ1-5; D ambiguous. From germline, CDR1 is SGHRS and CDR2 YFSETQ. This CDR3 has 14 residues. The DNA for the CDR3 is TGCGCCAGCAGCCCGGACGGAAGCAATCAGCACCAGCATTTT. This encodes CASSPDGSNQHQHF.

This clonotype was found many times. V is TRBV6-1 and J is TRBJ2-2, with no clear D. In germline, CDR1 is MNHNS, CDR2 SASEGT. V was cut by 5 bases and J by 1 base, with 8 bases left in between. The CDR3 runs to 14 residues. The CDR3 reads CASSPTWNTGELFF. The DNA for the CDR3 is TGTGCCAGCAGTCCTACATGGAACACCGGGGAGCTGTTTTTT.

This clonotype was seen ten or more times. The chain links TRBV5-5 to TRBJ1-1, with 11 bases aligning to TRBD1. CDR3 length equals 13 residues. Losses at the gene ends were 0 bases for V and 11 bases for J; bases not matched to a gene: 3. In germline, CDR1 is SGHKS, CDR2 YYEKEE (reference sequence). As DNA, the CDR3 is TGTGCCAGCAGCTTGGGGACAGGGGGCATGGCTTTCTTT. Protein product: CASSLGTGGMAFF.

This clonotype has a count of ten or more. The chain links TRBV5-1 to TRBJ1-1; no clear D gene. CDR1 is SGHRS and CDR2 is YFSETQ in the germline V gene. The CDR3 sequence is 14 residues long. Trimming stripped 4 bases from V and 4 bases from J, with 14 bases between. The CDR3 DNA follows: TGCGCCAGCAGCCCCGGACCCCTGGGCACTGAAGCTTTCTTT. Protein sequence: CASSPGPLGTEAFF.

This clonotype was picked up many times. The V gene is TRBV6-1, the J gene TRBJ2-7; 7 bases align to TRBD2. Looked up from germline, CDR1 is MNHNS and CDR2 is SASEGT. The CDR3 has 15 residues. J lost 1 base, V lost 6 bases, and 9 bases had no gene match. In DNA, the CDR3 is TGTGCCAGCAGCACCCGCGGCGGGAGATCCTACGAGCAGTACTTC. Translating it yields CASSTRGGRSYEQYF.

This clonotype was found many times. The chain employs TRBV9 and TRBJ2-1, with a tentative D call TRBD1 (5 bases). Trimming removed 0 bases from V and 5 bases from J, with 15 bases in between. From germline, CDR1 is SGDLS and CDR2 YYNGEE. The CDR3 length is 16 residues. The CDR3 bases are TGTGCCAGCAGCGTAGGTGGGGCACGTACCCACAATGAGCAGTTCTTC. This sequence encodes CASSVGGARTHNEQFF.

This clonotype was picked up many times. The chain carries TRBV14 and TRBJ2-3; 8 bases line up with TRBD2. CDR3 length: 13 residues. The J segment lost 4 bases and the V segment lost 8 bases, leaving 5 bases of the junction unmatched. CDR1 and CDR2 (germline): SGHDN, FVKESK. For the CDR3, the DNA is TGTGCCAGCGCCGGGGGGGTTCCAGATACGCAGTATTTT. It encodes CASAGGVPDTQYF. Full variable domain (missing parts from reference TRBV14 and TRBJ2-3): EAGVTQFPSHSVIEKGQTVTLRCDPISGHDNLYWYRRVMGKEIKFLLHFVKESKQDESGMPNNRFLAERTGGTYSTLKVQPAELEDSGVYFCASAGGVPDTQYFGPGTRLTVL.

The rearrangement uses TRBV20-1 and TRBJ2-5; D is unresolved. The germline gives CDR1 DFQATT, CDR2 SNEGSKA (reference sequence). V was pared by 8 bases and J by 2 bases, with 21 bases between. The CDR3 loop spans 15 amino acids. The CDR3 is CSLSDPAKPQETQYF. The CDR3 region has the DNA TGCAGTCTCTCGGACCCGGCTAAACCTCAAGAGACCCAGTACTTC.

This clonotype has at least ten counts. The gene calls are TRBV6-6 and TRBJ1-1; D is unclear. The germline CDR1 and CDR2 sequences are MNHNY and SVGAGI (reference sequence). V dropped 5 bases and J dropped 5 bases, with 9 bases sitting between them. CDR3 length: 12 amino acids. This CDR3 reads CASSKIGTEAFF. The CDR3 DNA reads TGTGCCAGCAGTAAGATCGGGACTGAAGCTTTCTTT.

This clonotype came up a few times. The rearrangement links TRBV27 to TRBJ2-7; D may be TRBD2 (5 bases). V gave up 2 bases and J gave up 5 bases, with 10 bases separating them. Germline V lookup: CDR1 MNHEY, CDR2 SMNVEV (reference sequence). The CDR3 loop spans 13 amino acids. Here the CDR3 DNA reads TGTGCCAGCAGTTTACGGGAAACCAACGAGCAGTACTTC. Its translation: CASSLRETNEQYF.

This clonotype has more than one count but fewer than ten. The rearrangement links TRBV20-1 to TRBJ2-5, with D perhaps assigned TRBD1 or TRBD2 (6 bases each). The V gene lost 3 bases and the J gene lost 5 bases, with 13 bases spanning the gap. The CDR3 covers 13 residues. Germline V gene lookup returns CDR1 DFQATT and CDR2 SNEGSKA (reference sequence). The CDR3 sequence is CSARGGSLETQYF. The CDR3 DNA reads as TGCAGTGCTAGGGGGGGCTCGTTGGAGACCCAGTACTTC.

V usage is TRBV20-1 and J usage is TRBJ2-1; TRBD1 might be the D (5 bases). This CDR3 spans 13 amino acids. Germline CDR1 and CDR2: DFQATT and SNEGSKA (reference sequence). Trimming took off 3 bases at V and 4 bases at J, with 10 bases between the two ends. The CDR3 coding sequence is TGCAGTGCTAGCTTCAGGGAATACAATGAGCAGTTCTTC. Translation: CSASFREYNEQFF.

This clonotype was recorded many times. The chain has TRBV20-1 and TRBJ2-1, with D perhaps given as TRBD1 or TRBD2 (5 bases each). V lost 0 bases to trimming and J lost 3 bases, with 15 bases between them. The CDR3 length is 16 residues. Germline loops: CDR1 DFQATT, CDR2 SNEGSKA (reference sequence). The CDR3 loop is CSARDMGWGFYNEQFF. In DNA, the CDR3 is TGCAGTGCTAGAGATATGGGGTGGGGGTTCTACAATGAGCAGTTCTTC.

This clonotype was counted at least ten times. The chain links TRBV11-2 to TRBJ2-4; a weak D match, TRBD2 (6 bases). This CDR3 contains 20 residues. V gave up 0 bases and J gave up 0 bases, with 21 bases separating them. The germline V gene encodes CDR1 SGHAT and CDR2 FQNNGV. The CDR3 DNA sequence: TGTGCCAGCAGCTTAGATCGGAGGGGCGGCGGTTCGTTAGCCAAAAACATTCAGTACTTC. Protein: CASSLDRRGGGSLAKNIQYF.

This clonotype was observed at least ten times. DNA of the CDR3: TGTGCCAGCAGCTTCCAACAGGGTATCGGCTATGGCTACACCTTC. Residues: CASSFQQGIGYGYTF. The V gene is TRBV7-2, the J gene TRBJ1-2, with D possibly matching TRBD1 (6 bases). CDR3 size: 15 residues. Trimming removed 3 bases from V and 4 bases from J, with 15 bases in between. Germline V gene data show CDR1 as SGHTA and CDR2 as FQGNSA.

This clonotype was observed at least ten times. The V call is TRBV5-1, the J call TRBJ2-7; D is unclear. Per germline, CDR1 SGHRS and CDR2 YFSETQ. The CDR3 has 15 residues. With 0 bases removed from V and 4 bases from J, the gap between germline ends came to 14 bases. In DNA form, the CDR3 reads TGCGCCAGCAGCTTGGAACAACTCGCCGGGTACGAGCAGTACTTC. This translates into CASSLEQLAGYEQYF.